The 14 T cell receptor beta chains below all came from one sample that was sequenced in a study of T cells in narcolepsy. Clones were read by immunoSEQ multiplex PCR, and TCRdb kept only the in-frame ones, dropping some. The table includes tens of thousands of clones, about 85% detected once. Sequenced sample: CD45RA- memory CD4+ T cells from PBMCs. These receptors were obtained from a human donor with narcolepsy.

A remark on this clone: This sample also contains other DNA sequences that code for the same CDR3. The gene calls are TRBV18 and TRBJ1-5; TRBD1 matches 10 bases. V was clipped by 4 bases and J by 4 bases; unmatched bases: 1. This CDR3 comprises 14 residues. CDR1 is KGHSH, CDR2 LQKENI, per germline. The CDR3 reads CASSQGQGNQPQHF. The CDR3 bases are TGTGCCAGCTCACAGGGACAGGGGAATCAGCCCCAGCATTTT.

A few counts support this clone. V gene TRBV10-2 combines with J gene TRBJ2-1; 10 bases line up with TRBD2. The trim removed 4 bases at V and 6 bases at J, leaving 3 bases unmatched. Germline V gives CDR1 WSHSY, CDR2 SAAADI. This CDR3 region has 14 residues. The CDR3 DNA reads TGCGCCAGCAGTGGGCTAGCGGGGGTCAATGAGCAGTTCTTC. Its translation: CASSGLAGVNEQFF.

The rearrangement uses TRBV19 and TRBJ1-5; D gene uncertain. CDR1 LNHDA and CDR2 SQIVND come from the germline V gene (reference sequence). V was shortened by 6 bases and J by 3 bases, with 12 bases between the two germline ends. CDR3 length: 14 amino acids. The CDR3 region has the DNA TGTGCCAGTAGCCCGGCGGGGTACAATCAGCCCCAGCATTTT. This translates into CASSPAGYNQPQHF. The full variable domain, completed using reference TRBV19 and TRBJ1-5, is DGGITQSPKYLFRKEGQNVTLSCEQNLNHDAMYWYRQDPGQGLRLIYYSQIVNDFQKGDIAEGYSVSREKKESFPLTVTSAQKNPTAFYLCASSPAGYNQPQHFGDGTRLSIL.

The V and J genes are TRBV18 and TRBJ1-2; the match to TRBD1 covers 10 bases. Germline V gene data show CDR1 as KGHSH and CDR2 as LQKENI. This CDR3 has 16 amino acids. With V trimmed by 3 bases and J by 3 bases, 7 bases remained unmatched. This CDR3 is CASSPGGQGSYYGYTF. The DNA of the CDR3 is TGTGCCAGCTCACCTGGGGGACAGGGGTCCTACTATGGCTACACCTTC.

The DNA of the CDR3 is TGTGCCTGGACCCTCGGGACTAGCGGGAAAGAGACCCAGTACTTC. It specifies CAWTLGTSGKETQYF. This chain connects TRBV30 to TRBJ2-5; 13 bases line up with TRBD2. The length of the CDR3 is 15 residues. Germline loops: CDR1 GTSNPN, CDR2 SVGIG (reference sequence). With 4 bases clipped from V and 3 bases from J, the junction kept 5 bases outside the gene matches.

J is TRBJ2-1 and V is TRBV10-3; D is perhaps TRBD1 or TRBD2 (6 bases each). The V gene lost 4 bases and the J gene lost 7 bases, with 17 bases spanning the gap. Germline assignment: CDR1 ENHRY and CDR2 SYGVKD. The CDR3 loop spans 15 amino acids. CDR3 sequence (DNA): TGTGCCATCAGTGCCGGGGGCACGAGAGGGAATGAGCAGTTCTTC. Translated: CAISAGGTRGNEQFF.

The chain joins TRBV10-3 to TRBJ2-5, with D perhaps given as TRBD1 or TRBD2 (5 bases each). Deletions cut 0 bases from V and 5 bases from J, with 7 bases between. There are 13 residues in the CDR3. Per germline, CDR1 ENHRY and CDR2 SYGVKD. CDR3 protein: CAISESGTETQYF. The CDR3 DNA is TGTGCCATCAGTGAGTCGGGGACGGAGACCCAGTACTTC.

The genes are TRBV7-2 and TRBJ2-1; perhaps TRBD1 as D (6 bases). Trimming pared 5 bases from V and 0 bases from J, leaving 11 bases between. Germline CDR1 SGHTA, CDR2 FQGNSA. The CDR3 contains 15 residues. The CDR3 loop is CASSTTGNSYNEQFF. In DNA, the CDR3 is TGTGCCAGCAGCACGACAGGCAACTCCTACAATGAGCAGTTCTTC. The full variable domain, with the rest looked up from reference TRBV7-2 and TRBJ2-1, is GAGVSQSPSNKVTEKGKDVELRCDPISGHTALYWYRQSLGQGLEFLIYFQGNSAPDKSGLPSDRFSAERTGGSVSTLTIQRTQQEDSAVYLCASSTTGNSYNEQFFGPGTRLTVL.

The chain uses TRBV7-9 and TRBJ1-3; 10 bases map to TRBD1. The ends lost 1 base at V and 1 base at J; junction bases unmatched: 7. The CDR3 is made up of 18 amino acids. Germline V lookup: CDR1 SEHNR, CDR2 FQNEAQ (reference sequence). The CDR3 protein is CASSLVDRGRASGNTIYF. CDR3 DNA sequence: TGTGCCAGCAGCTTAGTCGACAGGGGGCGCGCATCTGGAAACACCATATATTTT.

The rearrangement uses TRBV7-2 and TRBJ2-3, with no clear D. Looked up from germline, CDR1 is SGHTA and CDR2 is FQGNSA. There are 12 residues in the CDR3. V dropped 5 bases and J dropped 6 bases, with 9 bases sitting between them. DNA of the CDR3: TGTGCCAGCAGCCCCTATAGGGATACGCAGTATTTT. The encoded protein is CASSPYRDTQYF.

J is TRBJ2-5 and V is TRBV5-4; 12 bases fit TRBD2. Per germline, CDR1 SGHNT and CDR2 YYREEE (reference sequence). J was trimmed by 5 bases and V by 10 bases; bases with no gene match: 6. This CDR3 is built from 13 residues. The CDR3 loop is CAGQLAGGETQYF. The CDR3 nucleotides read TGTGCCGGCCAACTAGCGGGGGGCGAGACCCAGTACTTC.

This clone was recorded a few times. The chain recombines TRBV9 with TRBJ1-2, with 7 nucleotides matching TRBD1. J lost 8 bases, V lost 3 bases, and 10 bases had no gene match. Per germline, CDR1 SGDLS and CDR2 YYNGEE. This CDR3 region has 14 residues. CDR3 residues: CASSARDSSWGYTF. CDR3 DNA sequence: TGTGCCAGCAGCGCCCGGGACAGTTCGTGGGGCTACACCTTC.

The chain is built from TRBV6-6 and TRBJ2-3; TRBD1 agrees at 9 bases. The length of the CDR3 is 14 residues. Germline V gene data show CDR1 as MNHNY and CDR2 as SVGAGI (reference sequence). V trimming: 7 bases; J trimming: 4 bases; junction bases outside the gene matches: 6. The CDR3 coding sequence is TGTGCCAGCACCGGGACAGGGAGATCAGATACGCAGTATTTT. This gives the protein CASTGTGRSDTQYF.

The rearrangement joins TRBV15 to TRBJ1-4; possible D gene TRBD1, 6 bases. CDR3 length equals 14 residues. Germline V gene data show CDR1 as LNHNV and CDR2 as YYDKDF (reference sequence). V lost 4 bases, J lost 11 bases, and 17 bases lay in between. CDR3 bases: TGTGCCACCAGCATACCTACTGGGGGCTTGAAACTGTTTTTT. Encoded protein: CATSIPTGGLKLFF.